A single sample gave rise to the 20 T cell receptor beta chains below, sequenced in a study of blood T cell repertoires in COVID-19. Sequenced by immunoSEQ multiplex PCR; TCRdb stores in-frame clones only, minus some. The sample lists roughly 43,000 clones; roughly 85% were seen once. Input material: peripheral blood. These TCRs come from a woman in her seventies in a cohort sampled during active COVID-19.

The chain is built from TRBV5-1 and TRBJ1-1; no reliable D call. Germline CDR1 reads SGHRS; CDR2 reads YFSETQ. The V end was cut by 3 bases, the J end by 6 bases, with 15 bases between. The CDR3 length is 14 residues. Here the CDR3 DNA reads TGCGCCAGCAGCTCGGACGGGAGTCTCCCTGAAGCTTTCTTT. This gives the protein CASSSDGSLPEAFF. The whole variable domain, filled in from reference TRBV5-1 and TRBJ1-1, reads KAGVTQTPRYLIKTRGQQVTLSCSPISGHRSVSWYQQTPGQGLQFLFEYFSETQRNKGNFPGRFSGRQFSNSRSEMNVSTLELGDSALYLCASSSDGSLPEAFFGQGTRLTVV.

V usage is TRBV5-5 and J usage is TRBJ2-5; D not resolved. The CDR3 loop spans 13 amino acids. V lost 4 bases and J lost 3, with 10 bases in between. CDR1 SGHKS and CDR2 YYEKEE come from the germline V gene (reference sequence). CDR3 coding DNA: TGTGCCAGCAGCACGCAGGTCGAAGAGACCCAGTACTTC. Protein sequence: CASSTQVEETQYF.

V and J are TRBV5-4 and TRBJ2-3, with D possibly being TRBD2 (5 bases). Trimming shortened V by 7 bases and J by 4 bases, and 7 bases separated the two germline ends. Germline CDR1 and CDR2: SGHNT and YYREEE (reference sequence). The CDR3 is 11 residues long. This CDR3 is CASGSADTQYF. CDR3 in DNA: TGTGCCAGCGGGAGCGCAGATACGCAGTATTTT.

This chain links TRBV12-3 or TRBV12-4 with TRBJ2-1, with TRBD2 matching 7 bases. This CDR3 spans 12 amino acids. Trimming cost V 5 bases and J 9 bases; bases outside gene matches: 4. The CDR3 bases are TGTGCCAGCAGTGACCCGGGGGGTGAGCAGTTCTTC. Its protein product is CASSDPGGEQFF.

The J gene is TRBJ1-5, the V gene TRBV18; perhaps TRBD1 as D (5 bases). CDR1 is KGHSH, CDR2 LQKENI, per germline. This CDR3 spans 16 amino acids. Trimming shortened V by 0 bases and J by 4 bases, and 13 bases separated the two germline ends. The chain's CDR3 is CASSPPDTGGNQPQHF. Written as DNA, the CDR3 is TGTGCCAGCTCACCACCGGACACAGGAGGGAATCAGCCCCAGCATTTT.

The chain combines TRBV12-3 or TRBV12-4 with TRBJ1-1; no definite D call. Trimming stripped 5 bases from V and 4 bases from J, with 11 bases between. CDR3 length equals 13 residues. The CDR3: CASSGSSGTEAFF. The CDR3 DNA reads as TGTGCCAGCAGTGGCTCTAGTGGCACTGAAGCTTTCTTT.

The chain carries TRBV27 and TRBJ1-5; perhaps TRBD1 as D (5 bases). CDR1 MNHEY and CDR2 SMNVEV come from the germline V gene (reference sequence). Trimming removed 2 bases from V and 5 bases from J, with 10 bases in between. This CDR3 contains 14 residues. Here the CDR3 reads CASSLRGRYQPQHF. The DNA for the CDR3 is TGTGCCAGCAGTTTAAGGGGTCGGTATCAGCCCCAGCATTTT.

This clone is judged medium-sized. V and J are TRBV29-1 and TRBJ2-2; 8 nucleotides line up with TRBD1. The CDR3 spans 12 residues. Germline lookup yields CDR1 SQVTM and CDR2 ANQGSEA. V was pared by 6 bases and J by 3 bases, with 0 bases of the junction left unmatched. CDR3 protein: CSVTGDTGELFF. Here the CDR3 DNA reads TGCAGCGTGACAGGGGACACCGGGGAGCTGTTTTTT.

This clone was seen only a few times. The genes are TRBV6-9 and TRBJ2-7; 10 bases line up with TRBD1. From germline, CDR1 is MNHGY and CDR2 SVAAGI. The CDR3 is 15 amino acids. With V trimmed by 3 bases and J by 6 bases, 8 bases remained unmatched. The CDR3, as DNA: TGTGCCAGCAGTTACCCCCGGGACAGGGGACGCGAGCAGTACTTC. Residues: CASSYPRDRGREQYF.

This clone turned up a few times. The chain carries TRBV18 and TRBJ2-7; no clear D. CDR1 and CDR2 from the germline V gene are KGHSH and LQKENI. V was cut by 3 bases and J by 1 base, with 10 bases left in between. CDR3 length: 14 amino acids. The DNA for the CDR3 is TGTGCCAGCTCACCCGGGTCTAGTTCCTACGAGCAGTACTTC. This sequence encodes CASSPGSSSYEQYF.

The chain has TRBV27 and TRBJ2-5; 8 bases agree with TRBD2. In germline, CDR1 is MNHEY, CDR2 SMNVEV (reference sequence). The CDR3 has 14 residues. V was clipped by 6 bases and J by 5 bases; unmatched bases: 8. CDR3 nucleotides: TGTGCCAGCAGCCACTTAGGCGGGAGGGAGACCCAGTACTTC. Its translation: CASSHLGGRETQYF.

The chain uses TRBV7-6 and TRBJ1-1; tentatively, D is TRBD1 (6 bases). This CDR3 spans 16 amino acids. V lost 1 base and J 5 bases, leaving 17 bases between the germline ends. From germline, CDR1 is SGHVS and CDR2 FNYEAQ. The CDR3 coding sequence is TGTGCCAGCAGCTTAGAACAGGGAGCAACCACAACTGAAGCTTTCTTT. It specifies CASSLEQGATTTEAFF.

This clone showed up just a few times. V usage is TRBV2 and J usage is TRBJ2-1, with 7 bases matching TRBD2. V dropped 7 bases and J dropped 10; count of bases not matched to a gene: 7. The CDR3 runs 12 residues. Germline V CDR1 and CDR2: SNHLY, FYNNEI. CDR3 amino acids: CASMLAGEEQFF. In DNA, the CDR3 is TGTGCCAGCATGTTGGCGGGAGAAGAGCAGTTCTTC.

V and J are TRBV25-1 and TRBJ1-1; 8 nucleotides match TRBD1. The germline V gene encodes CDR1 MGHDK and CDR2 SYGVNS. Losses at the gene ends were 4 bases for V and 6 bases for J; bases not matched to a gene: 10. The CDR3 is made up of 15 amino acids. CDR3 nucleotide sequence: TGTGCCAGCAGTGGAACCAAATCACAGGGGGCTGAAGCTTTCTTT. It encodes CASSGTKSQGAEAFF.

The chain recombines TRBV5-4 with TRBJ2-2; weak D call: TRBD1 (6 bases). The CDR3 is made up of 15 amino acids. Deletions cut 3 bases from V and 0 bases from J, with 9 bases between. Germline V gene data show CDR1 as SGHNT and CDR2 as YYREEE (reference sequence). CDR3 loop: CASSSQGSNTGELFF. DNA of the CDR3: TGTGCCAGCAGCTCGCAGGGGTCGAACACCGGGGAGCTGTTTTTT.

The rearrangement uses TRBV11-3 and TRBJ1-1, with 7 bases identical to TRBD1. Germline V gene data show CDR1 as SGHNT and CDR2 as YENEEA. V was pared by 5 bases and J by 5 bases, with 5 bases of the junction left unmatched. This CDR3 contains 13 residues. CDR3 residues: CASSTTGLTEAFF. The CDR3 DNA reads TGTGCCAGCAGCACGACAGGGCTTACTGAAGCTTTCTTT.

The gene calls are TRBV27 and TRBJ2-1; D is perhaps TRBD2 (7 bases). V was shortened by 6 bases and J by 4 bases, with 13 bases between the two germline ends. CDR3 length equals 14 residues. The germline gives CDR1 MNHEY, CDR2 SMNVEV (reference sequence). The CDR3 region is CASSRGAEYNEQFF. CDR3 sequence (DNA): TGTGCCAGCAGCCGGGGGGCAGAGTACAATGAGCAGTTCTTC.

This chain joins TRBV2 and TRBJ2-7, with 7 bases matching TRBD2. V was pared by 4 bases and J by 0 bases, with 3 bases of the junction left unmatched. The length of the CDR3 is 14 residues. Germline V lookup: CDR1 SNHLY, CDR2 FYNNEI. The CDR3 DNA reads as TGTGCCAGCAGTGGGGGGGGGATCTCCTACGAGCAGTACTTC. Its protein product is CASSGGGISYEQYF.

The V gene is TRBV2, the J gene TRBJ2-3, with 8 nucleotides matching TRBD1. Germline V gene sequence: CDR1 SNHLY, CDR2 FYNNEI. V shed 4 bases, J shed 2 bases, and the junction held 5 bases outside the gene matches. The CDR3 length is 15 residues. In DNA form, the CDR3 reads TGTGCCAGCAGTGGTCCAGGGGGCTTCACAGATACGCAGTATTTT. It codes for CASSGPGGFTDTQYF.

V gene TRBV5-6 combines with J gene TRBJ2-3; perhaps TRBD2 as D (6 bases). CDR1 SGHDT and CDR2 YYEEEE come from the germline V gene. The CDR3 sequence is 17 residues long. V lost 4 bases, J lost 4 bases, and 22 bases lay in between. Here the CDR3 DNA reads TGTGCCAGCAGCGGAAGAAGCGGGTCGGGAACCCCAGATACGCAGTATTTT. Protein product: CASSGRSGSGTPDTQYF.